This T cell receptor (beta chain) is from a study of human T cells and chemical hapten exposure. Study conclusions and caveats: It should be noted that donors had alopecia, so their immune response may differ from healthy people's. PT1 expanded TCR numbers tracked positively with patch test score.

As the library was built, unique molecular identifiers were attached to individual cDNA molecules. TCRdb used MiXCR to reprocess the RACE reads, holding one entry per CDR3 protein. Of 300,000 to 450,000 distinct CDR3 sequences listed, approximately 5.1% were seen once; the top ten hold 2% to 3%. Described time point: pre-sensitization, week 0. Indicated treatment: therapeutic diphenylcyclopropenone sensitization with weekly scalp DPC. Alopecia patients, 18 to 70 years old and DPC-suitable, served as donors. This clonotype showed up many times. Its antigen is unidentified. Germline CDR1 is WNHNN and CDR2 is SYGVQD (reference sequence). This CDR3 region has 15 residues. Between the trimmed V and J ends, which lost 5 bases and 0 bases, there was a span of 12 bases.

This receptor was identified in a woman between 45 and 65 years old with alopecia areata. Some clones in this sample may be carry-over from other donors' samples. The sequencing here drew on whole blood, taken in connection with sensitization to the hapten diphenylcyclopropenone (DPC). This chain uses TRBV10-1 with TRBJ2-3; weak D call: TRBD2 (6 bases). In DNA, the CDR3 is TGCGCCAGCAGTAAGTTTCGGGAGAGCACAGATACGCAGTATTTT. It is translated as CASSKFRESTDTQYF.